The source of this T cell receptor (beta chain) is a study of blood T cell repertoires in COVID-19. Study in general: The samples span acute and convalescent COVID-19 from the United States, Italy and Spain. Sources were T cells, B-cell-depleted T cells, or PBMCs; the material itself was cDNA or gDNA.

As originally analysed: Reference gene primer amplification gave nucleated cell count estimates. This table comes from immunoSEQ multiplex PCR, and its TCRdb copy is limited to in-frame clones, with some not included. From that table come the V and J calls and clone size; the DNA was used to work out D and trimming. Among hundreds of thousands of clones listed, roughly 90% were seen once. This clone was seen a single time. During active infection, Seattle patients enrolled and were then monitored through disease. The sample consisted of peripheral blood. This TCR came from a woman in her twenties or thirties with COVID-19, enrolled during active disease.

CDR3: CASSHQTYNEQFF. The CDR3 bases are TGTGCCAGCAGCCATCAGACCTACAATGAGCAGTTCTTC. This chain connects TRBV3-1 (or the pseudogene TRBV3-2) to TRBJ2-1; D is ambiguous. V lost 3 bases and J 2 bases, leaving 5 bases between the germline ends. This CDR3 is 13 amino acids long. CDR1 is LGHDT, CDR2 YNNKEL, per germline (reference sequence).